This T cell receptor (beta chain) stems from a study of blood T cell repertoires in COVID-19. As for the study in general: Sample material is recorded as cDNA or gDNA derived from T cells, B-cell-depleted T cells, or PBMCs.

In the authors' methods: Using reference gene primer amplification, nucleated cell counts were estimated. Using immunoSEQ multiplex PCR, the repertoire was profiled, and TCRdb retains in-frame clones only, with some absent. That table is the source of V, J and clone size, and D and trimming were worked out from the DNA. The sample has around 250,000 clones, roughly 85% seen once. This CDR3 contains 16 residues. Germline V gene lookup returns CDR1 SEHNR and CDR2 FQNEAQ (reference sequence). V lost 2 bases, J lost 4 bases, and 7 bases stayed unmatched. The sequence was obtained from a woman in her 30s with active or convalescent COVID-19. Source material: peripheral blood. The J gene is TRBJ1-5, the V gene TRBV7-9; 8 bases are a match to TRBD1. The CDR3: CASSLRQGMKNQPQHF. The CDR3 DNA is TGTGCCAGCAGCTTAAGACAGGGGATGAAGAATCAGCCCCAGCATTTT. Full variable domain (missing parts from reference TRBV7-9 and TRBJ1-5): DTGVSQNPRHKITKRGQNVTFRCDPISEHNRLYWYRQTLGQGPEFLTYFQNEAQLEKSRLLSDRFSAERPKGSFSTLEIQRTEQGDSAMYLCASSLRQGMKNQPQHFGDGTRLSIL.